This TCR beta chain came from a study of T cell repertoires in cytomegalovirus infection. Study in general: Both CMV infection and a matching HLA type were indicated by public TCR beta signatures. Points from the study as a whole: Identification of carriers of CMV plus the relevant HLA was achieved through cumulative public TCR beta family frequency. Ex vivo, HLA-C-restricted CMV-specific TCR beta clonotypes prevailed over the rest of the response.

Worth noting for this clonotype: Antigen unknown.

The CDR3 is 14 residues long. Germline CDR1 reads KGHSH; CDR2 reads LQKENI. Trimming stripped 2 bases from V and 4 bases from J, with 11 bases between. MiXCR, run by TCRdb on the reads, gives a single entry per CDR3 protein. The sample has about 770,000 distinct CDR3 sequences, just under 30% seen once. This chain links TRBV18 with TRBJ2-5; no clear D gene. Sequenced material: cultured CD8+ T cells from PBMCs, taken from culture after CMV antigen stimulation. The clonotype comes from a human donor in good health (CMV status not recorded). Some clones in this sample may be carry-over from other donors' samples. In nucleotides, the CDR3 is TGTGCCAGCTCACCAAGGACCCAAAGAGAGACCCAGTACTTC. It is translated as CASSPRTQRETQYF.